This entry features one TCR beta chain sequence. This record comes from a study of shared clonotypes between healthy human individuals. J gave up 9 bases and V 7 bases, and 15 bases lay outside the gene matches. CDR3 size: 15 residues. Germline V lookup: CDR1 SGHNT, CDR2 YYREEE (reference sequence). TCRdb's copy holds only in-frame clones and misses some; the assay was immunoSEQ multiplex PCR. Of over 2 million clones listed, around 90% are singletons. This clonotype originated in a young man in good health. Some clones in this sample may be carry-over from other donors' samples. Sequences were obtained from naive CD4+ T cells from PBMCs. Subset indicated: CD45RA+ positively selected. V is TRBV5-4 and J is TRBJ2-5, with 10 positions matching TRBD2. CDR3 loop: CASQRAGGTVGSQYF. CDR3 nucleotides: TGTGCCAGCCAAAGAGCGGGAGGGACGGTGGGGTCCCAGTACTTC.